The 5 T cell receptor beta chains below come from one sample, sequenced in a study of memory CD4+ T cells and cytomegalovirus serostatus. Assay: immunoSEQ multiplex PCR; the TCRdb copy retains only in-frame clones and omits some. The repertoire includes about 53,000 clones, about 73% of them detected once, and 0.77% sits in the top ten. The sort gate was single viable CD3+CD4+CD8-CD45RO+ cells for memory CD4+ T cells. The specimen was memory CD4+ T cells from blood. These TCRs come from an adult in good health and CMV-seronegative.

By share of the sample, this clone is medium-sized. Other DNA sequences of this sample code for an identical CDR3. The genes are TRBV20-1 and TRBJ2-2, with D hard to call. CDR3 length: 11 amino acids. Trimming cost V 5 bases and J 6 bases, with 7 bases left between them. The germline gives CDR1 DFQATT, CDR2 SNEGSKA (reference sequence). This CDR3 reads CSAYKAGELFF. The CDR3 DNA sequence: TGCAGTGCTTACAAGGCCGGGGAGCTGTTTTTT.

This CDR3 reads CASSKAMVEVRQPQHF. CDR3 DNA: TGTGCCAGCAGCAAAGCCATGGTTGAGGTCCGTCAGCCCCAGCATTTT. This chain joins TRBV21-1 and TRBJ1-5. TRBV21-1 is termed a pseudogene. The length of the CDR3 is 16 residues.

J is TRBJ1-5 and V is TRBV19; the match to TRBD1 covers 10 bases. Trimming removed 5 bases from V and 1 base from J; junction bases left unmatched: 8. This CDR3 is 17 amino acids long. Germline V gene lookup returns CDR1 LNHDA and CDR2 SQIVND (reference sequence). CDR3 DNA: TGTGCCAGTAGTGTACAGACAGGGGGCATGAGCAATCAGCCCCAGCATTTT. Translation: CASSVQTGGMSNQPQHF.

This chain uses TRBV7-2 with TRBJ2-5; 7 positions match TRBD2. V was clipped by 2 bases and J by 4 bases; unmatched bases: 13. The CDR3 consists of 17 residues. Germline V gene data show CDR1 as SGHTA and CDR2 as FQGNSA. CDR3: CASSLSRSAGRGETQYF. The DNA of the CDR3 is TGTGCCAGCAGCTTATCCCGGTCAGCGGGGCGGGGAGAGACCCAGTACTTC. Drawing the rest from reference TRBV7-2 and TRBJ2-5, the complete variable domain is GAGVSQSPSNKVTEKGKDVELRCDPISGHTALYWYRQSLGQGLEFLIYFQGNSAPDKSGLPSDRFSAERTGGSVSTLTIQRTQQEDSAVYLCASSLSRSAGRGETQYFGPGTRLLVL.

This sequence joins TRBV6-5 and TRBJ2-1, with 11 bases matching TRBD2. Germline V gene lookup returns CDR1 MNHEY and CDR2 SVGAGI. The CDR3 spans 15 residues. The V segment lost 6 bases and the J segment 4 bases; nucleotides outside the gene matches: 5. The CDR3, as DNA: TGTGCCAGCAGGATTAGCGGGGGGGGGTACAATGAGCAGTTCTTC. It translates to CASRISGGGYNEQFF.